The clone carrying this T cell receptor (beta chain) is a singleton in its sample. Its target is not known. Germline CDR1 is SQVTM and CDR2 is ANQGSEA. This CDR3 is built from 12 residues. Trimming took off 3 bases at V and 1 base at J, with 6 bases between the two ends. The data are from a study of OX40 agonist ivuxolimab in advanced cancers. Across the study: Dose-escalation cases comprised hepatocellular carcinoma, melanoma, renal cell or head and neck cancer. Partial responses were achieved by three patients, one with hepatocellular carcinoma and two with cutaneous melanoma. Study-level points and caveats: At doses 0.1 to 3.0 mg/kg, CD4+ and CD8+ clones expanded.

Sequenced by immunoSEQ multiplex PCR; TCRdb stores in-frame clones only, minus some. Of about 70,000 clones in the sample, roughly 80% were seen once. The rearrangement uses TRBV29-1 and TRBJ1-2; no clear D gene. The clonotype was recovered from an adult with an advanced solid tumor such as melanoma, head and neck, liver or kidney cancer. The sample was CD4+ or CD8+ T cells sorted from blood, taken in a trial of the OX40 agonist ivuxolimab. The CDR3 reads CSVEIFNYGYTF. CDR3 nucleotides: TGCAGCGTTGAGATCTTTAACTATGGCTACACCTTC.